The rows below give T cell receptor beta chains drawn from one sample of a study of blood T cells in healthy people across ages. Each CDR3 protein gets one entry after TCRdb re-called the 5' RACE reads with MiXCR. Of hundreds of thousands of distinct CDR3 sequences listed, around two fifths are singletons. Sequenced material: blood. These receptors were obtained from a man older than 75 in good health. CDR3s include the opening cysteine and the closing phenylalanine or tryptophan. The D gene is left open where the match is weak.

j_call v_call d_call cdr3_aa
TRBJ2-1 TRBV4-3 NA CASSQGWSYNEQFF
TRBJ1-2 TRBV10-3 NA CAIRDSPEYGYTF
TRBJ2-1 TRBV28 TRBD1 CASSFRTGEQFF
TRBJ2-3 TRBV28 TRBD2 CASSLTSGTTDTQYF
TRBJ2-7 TRBV10-2 NA CASSEDRSSYEQYF
TRBJ2-6 TRBV2 NA CASTRATTKSSGANVLTF
TRBJ2-7 TRBV2 TRBD1 CASSAGGSSCEQYF
TRBJ2-7 TRBV6-1 TRBD2 CASSAGLAGTYEQYF
TRBJ2-1 TRBV10-2 NA CASSESRERDNEQFF
TRBJ2-3 TRBV6-2/TRBV6-3 TRBD1 CASSIGGSADTQYF
TRBJ1-4 TRBV25-1 NA CASSEYRRGATNEKLFF
TRBJ2-5 TRBV20-1 NA CSAVKTVEETQYF
TRBJ2-3 TRBV20-1 NA CSPGGGTDTQYF
TRBJ2-5 TRBV7-9 NA CASSLVTFEGYQETQYF
TRBJ1-1 TRBV20-1 NA CSAKARGRVNTEAFF
TRBJ2-5 TRBV20-1 TRBD1 CSASTRQGEETQYF
TRBJ2-5 TRBV20-1 NA CSASLRLQTQYF
TRBJ2-5 TRBV12-5 NA CASGSSPGTAQQTQYF